This TCR beta chain was found in a study of CD8 T cells in ankylosing spondylitis. The CDR3 is 15 residues long. Germline V gene lookup returns CDR1 MNHEY and CDR2 SMNVEV (reference sequence). V was trimmed by 0 bases and J by 4 bases, leaving 13 bases between them. Study-wide findings and caveats: Disease-linked clones proved CD8+ and comparatively uncommon in peripheral blood. A TCR beta motif of 7 or 8 highly homologous variants appeared characteristic of ankylosing spondylitis blood. There were earlier reports of some motif variants in reactive arthritis synovial fluid and blood.

Quantitative molecular-barcoded 5'-RACE generated the TCR beta libraries. In TCRdb, the 5' RACE reads were re-called with MiXCR into one record per CDR3 protein. The data hold approximately 400,000 distinct CDR3 sequences, with 15% to 20% observed a single time. To note about this clonotype: Its antigen is not identified.

What was sequenced was blood, either unsorted or a sorted T cell fraction (not recorded which). The clonotype originates from a male donor with ankylosing spondylitis. This chain connects TRBV27 to TRBJ2-7; possibly TRBD1 or TRBD2 for D (6 bases each). The CDR3, as DNA: TGTGCCAGCAGTTTATCCCCGGGGGCGCAGTACGAGCAGTACTTC. Translation: CASSLSPGAQYEQYF.